A selection of T cell receptor beta chains follows, all from one sample in a study of blood T cell repertoires in COVID-19. Sequencing was performed with immunoSEQ multiplex PCR; in TCRdb, only in-frame clones are kept and a portion is missing. The profile shows roughly 320,000 clones, more than 75% of them singletons. What was sequenced was PBMCs or T cells enriched from blood (not recorded which). Receptors were obtained from a man aged 25-45 years who had recovered from COVID-19. Both conserved end residues are part of each CDR3. The D gene is left open where the match is weak. The listing skips clone size in some rows; elsewhere it reads once, few, many or a size class.

J,D,V,size,DNA,CDR3
TRBJ1-4,-,TRBV19,-,TGTGCCAGTAGTATGTTAGGGGCGGCTAATGAAAAACTGTTTTTT,CASSMLGAANEKLFF
TRBJ1-2,-,TRBV2,-,TGTGCCAGCAGTGACGGGGGGAATTGGGGCTACACCTTC,CASSDGGNWGYTF
TRBJ2-5,TRBD2,TRBV24-1,-,TGTGCCACCAGTGACCCAAGGACTAGGGAGACCCAGTACTTC,CATSDPRTRETQYF
TRBJ2-1,TRBD2,TRBV10-1,-,TGCGCCAGCAGTGACCCGGGGGGGACTAGCGGCTACAATGAGCAGTTCTTC,CASSDPGGTSGYNEQFF
TRBJ2-1,-,TRBV28,once,TGTGCCAGCAGTTTATCCCTAAGCTCCTACAATGAGCAGTTCTTC,CASSLSLSSYNEQFF
TRBJ2-1,TRBD2,TRBV10-3,-,TGTGCCATCAGTGAGGAACCGGGACTAGCAGCCTACAATGAGCAGTTCTTC,CAISEEPGLAAYNEQFF
TRBJ2-1,-,TRBV4-1,-,TGCGCCAGCAGCCAAAGGGGGGGGGCAGAGCAGTTCTTC,CASSQRGGAEQFF
TRBJ1-5,-,TRBV28,once,TGTGCCAGCACCAGGGAGGCCCATCAGCCCCAGCATTTT,CASTREAHQPQHF
TRBJ2-7,-,TRBV5-4,-,TGTGCCAGCAGCTTGTTAGGGGCTCCGACCTACGAGCAGTACTTC,CASSLLGAPTYEQYF
TRBJ2-7,-,TRBV4-1,-,TGCGCCAGCAGCCAAGCCCATTCAGGAGGTGCAGGGCAGTACTTC,CASSQAHSGGAGQYF
TRBJ2-7,TRBD1,TRBV5-1,once,TGCGCCAGCGCTTCCGGGACAGGGTACGAGCAGTACTTC,CASASGTGYEQYF
TRBJ1-1,-,TRBV4-2,-,TGTGCCAGCAGCCAAGCCCCAGAGAACACTGAAGCTTTCTTT,CASSQAPENTEAFF
TRBJ2-5,-,TRBV5-1,-,TGCGCCAGCAGCCCCTGGGCGGGGCCAGGGCAAGAGACCCAGTACTTC,CASSPWAGPGQETQYF
TRBJ1-2,TRBD1,TRBV11-2,-,TGTGCCAGCGGTGACAGGGACATCTGGAACACCTTC,CASGDRDIWNTF
TRBJ1-2,TRBD1,TRBV14,-,TGTGCCAGCAGCCCTGACAGGGGCCGCCCCACTAACTATGGCTACACCTTC,CASSPDRGRPTNYGYTF
TRBJ2-1,TRBD1,TRBV24-1,-,TGTGCCACCAGTGATTCCGGGACAGGGACCAATGAGCAGTTCTTC,CATSDSGTGTNEQFF
TRBJ2-2,-,TRBV28,-,TGTGCCAGCACTTCCCGGACACCCGCGAACACCGGGGAGCTGTTTTTT,CASTSRTPANTGELFF
TRBJ2-7,-,TRBV11-2,-,TGTGCCAGCAGCTTAGGTGGGTTAGGGGGCGAGCAGTACTTC,CASSLGGLGGEQYF
TRBJ2-2,-,TRBV19,-,TGTGCCACCTTCCTTGGGGGGAGTGGCGCCGGGGAGCTGTTTTTT,CATFLGGSGAGELFF
TRBJ1-5,-,TRBV30,-,TGTGCCTGGAGTGTAGAGTTAAATAGCAATCAGCCCCAGCATTTT,CAWSVELNSNQPQHF
TRBJ1-1,-,TRBV12-3/TRBV12-4,-,TGTGCCAGCAGCCCCCCGTCGCGGGGAGAAGCTTTCTTT,CASSPPSRGEAFF
TRBJ2-7,TRBD1,TRBV6-5,-,TGTGCCAGCAGCCGGGACAGGGATGGCGAGCAGTACTTC,CASSRDRDGEQYF
TRBJ1-2,-,TRBV2,-,TGTGCCACCGGAACAGGGTTCATGGCCTATGGCTACACCTTC,CATGTGFMAYGYTF
TRBJ1-4,-,TRBV18,-,TGTGCCAGCTCCTCAGACAGGAATGAAAAACTGTTTTTT,CASSSDRNEKLFF
TRBJ2-1,TRBD2,TRBV19,-,TGTGCCAGTACCGCGGGAACGGGGGGTGGTGAGCAGTTCTTC,CASTAGTGGGEQFF
TRBJ2-1,TRBD2,TRBV5-1,-,TGCGCCAGCAGCTTGGTGGGCCAGGCGGGGGATGAGCAGTTCTTC,CASSLVGQAGDEQFF
TRBJ2-3,TRBD1,TRBV10-1,-,TGCGCCAGCATTCGAACGACGGGACAGGGCCCAGATACGCAGTATTTT,CASIRTTGQGPDTQYF
TRBJ1-1,-,TRBV5-1,-,TGCGCCAGCAGCATGGGCGGAATGAACACTGAAGCTTTCTTT,CASSMGGMNTEAFF
TRBJ2-7,TRBD2,TRBV19,-,TGTGCCAGTAGTAAACCGGGACTATCCTACGAGCAGTACTTC,CASSKPGLSYEQYF
TRBJ1-1,-,TRBV29-1,-,TGCAGCGTGGGGGTACAGGGTTCTGGGAACACTGAAGCTTTCTTT,CSVGVQGSGNTEAFF
TRBJ1-1,TRBD1,TRBV9,-,TGTGCCAGCAGCGCCGGGACAGGGCCCACTGAAGCTTTCTTT,CASSAGTGPTEAFF
TRBJ1-6,-,TRBV7-9,-,TGTGCCAGCACTCGGGAGGAATCACCCCTCCACTTT,CASTREESPLHF
TRBJ2-7,-,TRBV5-3,once,TGTGCCAGAAGTTTAGGAGACAGACTCTACGAGCAGTACTTC,CARSLGDRLYEQYF
TRBJ1-1,TRBD1,TRBV18,-,TGTGCCAGCTTCTGGACAGGTCAGAACACTGAAGCTTTCTTT,CASFWTGQNTEAFF
TRBJ1-6,-,TRBV5-6,-,TGTGCCAGCAGCATTAGGGACATCTATAATTCACCCCTCCACTTT,CASSIRDIYNSPLHF
TRBJ2-1,TRBD1,TRBV29-1,-,TGCAGCGTGGGGGCAGGGGGCTACAATGAGCAGTTCTTC,CSVGAGGYNEQFF
TRBJ1-5,TRBD1,TRBV6-1,-,TGTGCCAGCAGAGAAGAGGGACAGGGGTTCGATCAGCCCCAGCATTTT,CASREEGQGFDQPQHF
TRBJ1-5,TRBD1,TRBV27,-,TGTGCCAGCAGACCTAACAGGGGGCTCAATCAGCCCCAGCATTTT,CASRPNRGLNQPQHF
TRBJ1-4,-,TRBV3-1/TRBV3-2,-,TGTGCCAGCAGCCAAGCCGCGACAAATGAAAAACTGTTTTTT,CASSQAATNEKLFF
TRBJ2-7,TRBD2,TRBV4-1,-,TGCGCCAGCAGCCAAGATCGGGAGGGATGGCAGTACTTC,CASSQDREGWQYF
TRBJ1-3,-,TRBV5-1,-,TGCGCCAGCAGCTTGGCGGGGATTGGAAACACCATATATTTT,CASSLAGIGNTIYF
TRBJ1-1,-,TRBV4-1,many,TGCGCCAGCAGCCCCGCGTTGAGTCTCGGAGCTTTCTTT,CASSPALSLGAFF
TRBJ1-6,-,TRBV30,-,TGTGCCTGGAGCGCACCTTTTGGGGCAGCCATCAACAATTCACCCCTCCACTTT,CAWSAPFGAAINNSPLHF
TRBJ2-3,TRBD1,TRBV27,-,TGTGCCAGCAGTTTATTGAACAGGGGTATTAAACTAGATACGCAGTATTTT,CASSLLNRGIKLDTQYF
TRBJ2-5,TRBD2,TRBV20-1,-,TGCAGTGCTAGTCTCAGGACTAGCGGCCAAGAGACCCAGTACTTC,CSASLRTSGQETQYF
TRBJ1-2,-,TRBV24-1,-,TGTGCCACCAGTGACCTACAACGGGGTTATGGCTACACCTTC,CATSDLQRGYGYTF
TRBJ1-2,-,TRBV3-1/TRBV3-2,-,TGTGCCAGCAGCCAAGTGGGGCAGGGACTGGTTGGCTACACCTTC,CASSQVGQGLVGYTF
TRBJ2-3,-,TRBV20-1,-,TGCAGTGCCCCCCTGGATACGCAGTATTTT,CSAPLDTQYF
TRBJ1-4,-,TRBV28,-,TGTGCCAGCAGGGGGGGTCTTTCCGAAAAACTGTTTTTT,CASRGGLSEKLFF
TRBJ1-1,-,TRBV2,once,TGTGCCAGCAGCGACAGGACAAACACTGAAGCTTTCTTT,CASSDRTNTEAFF
TRBJ2-7,-,TRBV7-2,few,TGTGCCAGCAGCTTCAAAGCGGGCTCAGTCTACGAGCAGTACTTC,CASSFKAGSVYEQYF